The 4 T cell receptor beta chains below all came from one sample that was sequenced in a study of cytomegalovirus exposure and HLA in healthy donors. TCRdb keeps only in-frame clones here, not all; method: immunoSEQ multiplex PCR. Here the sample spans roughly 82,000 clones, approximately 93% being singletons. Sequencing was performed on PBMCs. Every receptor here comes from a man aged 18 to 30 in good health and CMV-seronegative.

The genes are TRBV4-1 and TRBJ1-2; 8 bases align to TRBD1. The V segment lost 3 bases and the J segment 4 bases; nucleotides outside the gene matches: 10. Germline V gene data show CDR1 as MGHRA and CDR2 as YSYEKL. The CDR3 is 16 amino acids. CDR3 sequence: CASSHDRAGGIYGYTF. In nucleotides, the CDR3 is TGCGCCAGCAGCCATGATAGGGCAGGGGGCATCTATGGCTACACCTTC.

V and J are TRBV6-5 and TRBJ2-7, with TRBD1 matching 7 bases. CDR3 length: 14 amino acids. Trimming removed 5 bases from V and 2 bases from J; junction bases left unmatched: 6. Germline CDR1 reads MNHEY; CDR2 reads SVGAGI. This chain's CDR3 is CASSPRQGTYEQYF. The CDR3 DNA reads TGTGCCAGCAGTCCGCGACAGGGTACCTACGAGCAGTACTTC.

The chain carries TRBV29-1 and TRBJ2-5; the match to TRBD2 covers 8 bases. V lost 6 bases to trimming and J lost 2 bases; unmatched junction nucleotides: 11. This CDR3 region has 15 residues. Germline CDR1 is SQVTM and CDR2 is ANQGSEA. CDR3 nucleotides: TGCAGCGTAGCCCTAACTAGCGGACATCAAGAGACCCAGTACTTC. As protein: CSVALTSGHQETQYF.

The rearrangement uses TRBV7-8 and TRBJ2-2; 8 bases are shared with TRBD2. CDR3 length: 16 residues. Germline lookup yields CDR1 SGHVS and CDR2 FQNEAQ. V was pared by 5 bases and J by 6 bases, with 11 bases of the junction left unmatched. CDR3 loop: CASSRHRGGSAGELFF. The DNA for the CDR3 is TGTGCCAGCAGCCGACATCGGGGGGGGTCGGCCGGGGAGCTGTTTTTT.